This TCR beta chain was recovered during a study of T cells in Graves' hyperthyroidism and ophthalmopathy. About the study: Sampling of peripheral blood happened at initial diagnosis, prior to any treatment. Study results and limitations: Using 13 V-J features, a model discriminated ophthalmopathy from stable hyperthyroidism.

Hyperthyroidism patients were newly diagnosed, had disease duration under 2 months, and were aged 18 to 65 years. This clonotype was detected many times. Its matching antigen is unknown. V was pared by 2 bases and J by 4 bases, with 5 bases of the junction left unmatched. CDR1 is LGHDT, CDR2 YNNKEL, per germline (reference sequence). The CDR3 covers 15 residues. There were TCR beta CDR3 regions amplified from RNA transcripts. When the TCR CDR3 underwent first-round RT-PCR, the HTBI primer set was used. TCRdb reprocessed the multiplex PCR reads with MiXCR, giving one entry per CDR3 protein. Counted here are some 440,000 distinct CDR3 sequences, more than 15% occurring once; the ten biggest clones make up 7.5% to 9%.

Sequencing used blood. The chain employs TRBV3-1 and TRBJ2-7, with 10 bases fitting TRBD2. This clonotype was obtained from a woman aged 18-35 years with Graves' hyperthyroidism. CDR3 DNA sequence: TGTGCCAGCAGCCAATCTAGCGGGAGTAAATACGAGCAGTACTTC. It is translated as CASSQSSGSKYEQYF.